This T cell receptor (beta chain) was identified during a study of cytomegalovirus exposure and HLA in healthy donors. As for the study in general: A data release that came early held some 84 million unique TCRs from HLA-typed donors.

Healthy bone marrow donors made up the donors. PCR was performed using 60 Vbeta and 13 Jbeta primers. Sequencing used immunoSEQ multiplex PCR; TCRdb keeps in-frame clones, though not all of them. The profile shows some 180,000 clones, 79% of them singletons. The V end was cut by 3 bases, the J end by 7 bases, with 12 bases between. This CDR3 is built from 14 residues. In germline, CDR1 is KGHSH, CDR2 LQKENI. Sequencing was carried out using PBMCs. V gene TRBV18 combines with J gene TRBJ1-4, with D possibly matching TRBD1 (5 bases). The sequence derives from a young woman in good health and CMV-seropositive. The CDR3 DNA reads TGTGCCAGCTCACCCTCGGGCGGGGCTGAAAAACTGTTTTTT. It is translated as CASSPSGGAEKLFF.